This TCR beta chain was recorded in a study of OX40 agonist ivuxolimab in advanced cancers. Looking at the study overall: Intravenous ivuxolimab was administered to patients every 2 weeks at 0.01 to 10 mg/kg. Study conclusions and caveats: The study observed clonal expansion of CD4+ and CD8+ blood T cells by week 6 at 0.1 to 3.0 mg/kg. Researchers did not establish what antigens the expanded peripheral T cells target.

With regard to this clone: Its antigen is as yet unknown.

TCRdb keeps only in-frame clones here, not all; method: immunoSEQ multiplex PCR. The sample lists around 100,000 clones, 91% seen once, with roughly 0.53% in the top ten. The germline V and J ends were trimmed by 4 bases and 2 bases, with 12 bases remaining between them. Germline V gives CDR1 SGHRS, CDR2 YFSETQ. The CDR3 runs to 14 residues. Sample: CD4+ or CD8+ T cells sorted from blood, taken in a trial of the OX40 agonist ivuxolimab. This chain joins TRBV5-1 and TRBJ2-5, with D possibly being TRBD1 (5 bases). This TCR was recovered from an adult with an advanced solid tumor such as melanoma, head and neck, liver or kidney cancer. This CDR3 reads CASSPGSWQETQYF. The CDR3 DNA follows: TGCGCCAGCAGCCCAGGGTCCTGGCAAGAGACCCAGTACTTC.